These 12 T cell receptor beta chains came from one sample sequenced in a study of CD8+ T cells in alopecia areata. cDNA reverse transcribed from extracted RNA served as the sequencing template. The data were produced by immunoSEQ multiplex PCR, yet TCRdb's version contains in-frame clones alone and is incomplete. Here the sample spans hundreds of thousands of clones, roughly two thirds being singletons. The material sequenced was CD4+ T cells sorted from blood, taken at week 0. The receptors originated from a human donor with alopecia areata.

Written as DNA, the CDR3 is TGTGCCAGCAGCGTTGTCCTTGGGGCAGTTCAGTCCGACGAGCAGTACTTC. It is translated as CASSVVLGAVQSDEQYF. The chain recombines TRBV7-8 with TRBJ2-7, with D maybe TRBD1 (5 bases). The CDR3 consists of 17 residues. Germline V lookup: CDR1 SGHVS, CDR2 FQNEAQ. The V end lost 5 bases, the J end lost 5 bases, and 25 bases lay between the germline ends.

The V gene is TRBV29-1, the J gene TRBJ1-1, with D uncertain. This CDR3 has 12 residues. Germline CDR1 is SQVTM and CDR2 is ANQGSEA. The CDR3 region is CSSQQTNTEAFF. DNA of the CDR3: TGCAGTTCCCAGCAGACGAACACTGAAGCTTTCTTT.

The chain couples TRBV30 to TRBJ2-1, with 12 positions matching TRBD1. Germline V gives CDR1 GTSNPN, CDR2 SVGIG (reference sequence). The V and J ends lost 5 bases and 14 bases, in that order; junction bases with no gene match: 16. This CDR3 region has 15 residues. The CDR3: CAWGFVRDRGRLEFF. In DNA form, the CDR3 reads TGTGCCTGGGGATTCGTCCGGGACAGGGGGCGGCTTGAGTTCTTC.

The rearrangement uses TRBV29-1 and TRBJ1-6, with TRBD1 matching over 7 bases. V lost 7 bases to trimming and J lost 8 bases; unmatched junction nucleotides: 14. The V gene's germline CDR1 is SQVTM and CDR2 ANQGSEA. The CDR3 runs to 15 residues. CDR3 sequence reads: CSDVPGQSNHSPLHF. CDR3 nucleotide sequence: TGCAGCGACGTTCCGGGACAGTCGAATCATTCACCCCTCCACTTT.

V and J are TRBV19 and TRBJ2-3; D may correspond to TRBD1 or TRBD2 (5 bases each). V was trimmed by 7 bases and J by 1 base, leaving 15 bases between them. The CDR3 has 15 residues. CDR1 LNHDA and CDR2 SQIVND come from the germline V gene (reference sequence). The CDR3 protein is CASNRDRQGTDTQYF. The DNA of the CDR3 is TGTGCCAGTAACCGGGACCGGCAAGGCACAGATACGCAGTATTTT.

The V and J genes are TRBV25-1 and TRBJ2-1; 8 bases are shared with TRBD1. The CDR3 length is 15 residues. CDR1 MGHDK and CDR2 SYGVNS come from the germline V gene. The junction had 8 bases not matched to a gene; V was cut back by 3 bases and J by 7 bases. The CDR3, as DNA: TGTGCCAGCAGTGATTCTATCCGGACAGGGAATGAGCAGTTCTTC. Protein product: CASSDSIRTGNEQFF.

The V gene is TRBV7-9, the J gene TRBJ1-2; 7 nucleotides agree with TRBD1. CDR1 is SEHNR, CDR2 FQNEAQ, per germline (reference sequence). The CDR3 covers 15 residues. The junction had 9 bases not matched to a gene; V was cut back by 4 bases and J by 4 bases. The CDR3 DNA sequence: TGTGCCAGCAGCTCAGCCGGGACAGCCTTCTATGGCTACACCTTC. It encodes CASSSAGTAFYGYTF.

The rearrangement joins TRBV30 to TRBJ1-5; the D is unclear. V gave up 4 bases and J gave up 5 bases, with 12 bases separating them. The CDR3 covers 13 residues. Looked up from germline, CDR1 is GTSNPN and CDR2 is SVGIG (reference sequence). This CDR3 is CAWTPTLDQPQHF. Here the CDR3 DNA reads TGTGCCTGGACCCCGACATTGGATCAGCCCCAGCATTTT.

This clone came up a few times. The gene calls are TRBV10-3 and TRBJ1-1; perhaps TRBD1 as D (5 bases). Germline-derived CDR1 and CDR2 are ENHRY and SYGVKD. V was trimmed by 3 bases and J by 4 bases, leaving 15 bases between them. This CDR3 has 15 residues. The CDR3 protein is CAISDKGPGSTEAFF. The CDR3, as DNA: TGTGCCATCAGTGATAAGGGGCCTGGGAGCACTGAAGCTTTCTTT.

The rearrangement joins TRBV29-1 to TRBJ2-2; a possible D gene is TRBD1 (5 bases). The CDR3 consists of 13 residues. The V gene's germline CDR1 is SQVTM and CDR2 ANQGSEA. Trimming shortened V by 8 bases and J by 3 bases, and 13 bases separated the two germline ends. CDR3 protein: CSTVQDHTGELFF. CDR3 DNA: TGCAGCACGGTACAGGACCACACCGGGGAGCTGTTTTTT.

Only a few counts were recorded for this clone. V gene TRBV5-4 combines with J gene TRBJ2-1; no clear D. The ends were cut back, 3 bases at V and 4 bases at J, with 11 bases in the middle. Germline V gives CDR1 SGHNT, CDR2 YYREEE (reference sequence). The CDR3 loop spans 14 amino acids. The CDR3 region is CASSSPPTYNEQFF. The CDR3 coding sequence is TGTGCCAGCAGCTCCCCCCCCACGTACAATGAGCAGTTCTTC.

This clone was observed a handful of times. V usage is TRBV30 and J usage is TRBJ2-7; D tentatively fits TRBD1 or TRBD2 (5 bases each). The CDR3 consists of 14 residues. Germline loops: CDR1 GTSNPN, CDR2 SVGIG (reference sequence). Deletions cut 3 bases from V and 5 bases from J, with 17 bases between. The CDR3 loop reads CAWSRLSGTHEQYF. CDR3 nucleotide sequence: TGTGCCTGGAGCCGATTATCAGGGACCCACGAGCAGTACTTC.